This entry lists 25 T cell receptor beta chains sequenced from one sample in a study of T cell repertoires in cytomegalovirus infection (dated by TCRdb to the late 2010s). Sequenced using an Illumina HiSeq 1500. TCRdb trimmed public reads at Q25 via fastp, called clones via MiXCR and kept in-frame beta chains. Under each unique CDR3 protein, matching rows form one entry showing the most common genes and DNA. The sample table records some 150,000 distinct CDR3 sequences; about 6.3% of these occur just once. The top ten hold over 15% of the sample. Sequenced: PBMCs. The receptors originated from a human donor in good health (CMV status not recorded). Some clones in this sample may be carry-over from other donors' samples.

In this sample, this clonotype turned up many times. The rearrangement links TRBV5-6 to TRBJ2-5; D is unresolved. The CDR3 consists of 13 residues. V lost 4 bases and J lost 1, with 8 bases in between. Germline lookup yields CDR1 SGHDT and CDR2 YYEEEE. The CDR3 region is CASSQNSQETQYF. Written as DNA, the CDR3 is TGTGCCAGCAGCCAAAATTCCCAAGAGACCCAGTACTTC. Full variable domain (missing parts from reference TRBV5-6 and TRBJ2-5): DAGVTQSPTHLIKTRGQQVTLRCSPKSGHDTVSWYQQALGQGPQFIFQYYEEEERQRGNFPDRFSGHQFPNYSSELNVNALLLGDSALYLCASSQNSQETQYFGPGTRLLVL.

This clonotype was detected many times. The rearrangement links TRBV7-2 to TRBJ2-3, with TRBD2 matching over 14 bases. This CDR3 has 17 residues. Germline V CDR1 and CDR2: SGHTA, FQGNSA. V lost 0 bases, J lost 6 bases, and 5 bases stayed unmatched. The CDR3 is CASSLARTSGGRDTQYF. CDR3 DNA sequence: TGTGCCAGCAGCTTAGCGCGGACTAGCGGGGGGCGCGATACGCAGTATTTT.

This clonotype showed up just a few times. The chain has TRBV11-2 and TRBJ2-5, with 13 bases fitting TRBD2. The CDR3 consists of 16 residues. The V and J ends lost 4 bases and 1 base, in that order; junction bases with no gene match: 3. Germline values: CDR1 SGHAT, CDR2 FQNNGV. The CDR3 region has the DNA TGTGCCAGCAGCTCGGGGACTAGCGGGATCCAAGAGACCCAGTACTTC. Translated, it gives CASSSGTSGIQETQYF.

This clonotype was picked up many times. The rearrangement uses TRBV7-2 and TRBJ2-5; D is unclear. The germline CDR1 and CDR2 sequences are SGHTA and FQGNSA. The CDR3 is 11 amino acids. Trimming took off 6 bases at V and 2 bases at J, with 4 bases between the two ends. The CDR3 region has the DNA TGTGCCAGCAGGAAGCAAGAGACCCAGTACTTC. As protein: CASRKQETQYF.

The sample holds a few counts of this clonotype. The rearrangement uses TRBV7-3 and TRBJ2-2, with TRBD2 as a possible D gene (6 bases). This CDR3 spans 13 amino acids. V was cut by 3 bases and J by 11 bases, with 13 bases left in between. Germline values: CDR1 SGHTA, CDR2 FQGTGA. CDR3: CASSFSQGGELFF. The CDR3 coding sequence is TGTGCCAGCAGCTTTAGTCAGGGAGGCGAGCTGTTTTTT.

This clonotype was seen at least ten times. The chain links TRBV9 to TRBJ2-7; D is unresolved. The CDR3 has 14 residues. The germline V gene encodes CDR1 SGDLS and CDR2 YYNGEE. Trimming removed 0 bases from V and 2 bases from J, with 9 bases in between. The CDR3 loop reads CASSVGTATYEQYF. CDR3 coding DNA: TGTGCCAGCAGCGTAGGAACAGCCACCTACGAGCAGTACTTC.

This chain links TRBV30 with TRBJ1-2; TRBD1 matches at 8 bases. Germline V gene data show CDR1 as GTSNPN and CDR2 as SVGIG (reference sequence). V was pared by 4 bases and J by 4 bases, with 11 bases of the junction left unmatched. CDR3 size: 15 residues. CDR3 loop: CAWTHGTGRAYGYTF. In DNA form, the CDR3 reads TGTGCCTGGACCCACGGGACAGGTCGGGCCTATGGCTACACCTTC.

The table lists this clonotype with many counts. V gene TRBV5-4 combines with J gene TRBJ1-1, with D possibly TRBD1 on 5 matching bases. Germline assignment: CDR1 SGHNT and CDR2 YYREEE (reference sequence). The CDR3 is 16 residues long. Trimming stripped 2 bases from V and 3 bases from J, with 17 bases between. The CDR3 nucleotides read TGTGCCAGCAGCTTACAACGCGACAGCCGCTACACTGAAGCTTTCTTT. Translating gives CASSLQRDSRYTEAFF.

This clonotype was observed many times. The chain uses TRBV7-2 and TRBJ2-7; unclear D gene. The germline CDR1 and CDR2 sequences are SGHTA and FQGNSA. The CDR3 length is 16 residues. V lost 0 bases and J 0 bases, leaving 12 bases between the germline ends. The CDR3, as DNA: TGTGCCAGCAGCTTAGCTAGCAGCCCAAGCTCCTACGAGCAGTACTTC. Its translation: CASSLASSPSSYEQYF.

This clonotype appeared many times. The J gene is TRBJ2-1, the V gene TRBV7-2, with TRBD1 matching 11 bases. Trimming took 0 bases from V and 5 from J; bases not matched to a gene: 3. The germline CDR1 and CDR2 sequences are SGHTA and FQGNSA. This CDR3 spans 16 amino acids. The CDR3 DNA is TGTGCCAGCAGCTTAGCCGGGACAGGGGGTCACAATGAGCAGTTCTTC. It translates to CASSLAGTGGHNEQFF. Filled out from reference TRBV7-2 and TRBJ2-1, the complete variable domain reads GAGVSQSPSNKVTEKGKDVELRCDPISGHTALYWYRQSLGQGLEFLIYFQGNSAPDKSGLPSDRFSAERTGGSVSTLTIQRTQQEDSAVYLCASSLAGTGGHNEQFFGPGTRLTVL.

This clonotype came up a few times. CDR3 protein: CASSFERTYEQYF. CDR3 nucleotide sequence: TGCGCCAGCAGCTTTGAGCGGACCTACGAGCAGTACTTC. The chain couples TRBV5-1 to TRBJ2-7, with D tentatively TRBD2 (5 bases). The CDR3 loop spans 13 amino acids. Trimming left V 2 bases short and J 2 bases short, with 8 bases between. The germline gives CDR1 SGHRS, CDR2 YFSETQ.

As concerns this clonotype: A single base separates this from a much larger clone, so it may be a read error. The V gene is TRBV28, the J gene TRBJ2-2; TRBD1 is a possible D gene (6 bases). Germline V gene lookup returns CDR1 MDHEN and CDR2 SYDVKM. The V end lost 7 bases, the J end lost 6 bases, and 9 bases lay between the germline ends. The CDR3 is 12 amino acids. CDR3 sequence: CASKGDAGELFF. The CDR3 DNA reads as TGTGCCAGCAAGGGGGACGCCGGGGAGCTGTTTTTT. Drawing the rest from reference TRBV28 and TRBJ2-2, the complete variable domain is DVKVTQSSRYLVKRTGEKVFLECVQDMDHENMFWYRQDPGLGLRLIYFSYDVKMKEKGDIPEGYSVSREKKERFSLILESASTNQTSMYLCASKGDAGELFFGEGSRLTVL.

This clonotype was found many times. The V call is TRBV10-3, the J call TRBJ2-3; no firm D call. CDR1 is ENHRY and CDR2 is SYGVKD in the germline V gene. This CDR3 spans 14 amino acids. V lost 0 bases to trimming and J lost 5 bases, with 9 bases between them. Here the CDR3 reads CAISESTRRDTQYF. The CDR3 nucleotides read TGTGCCATCAGTGAGTCGACCAGAAGAGATACGCAGTATTTT.

This clonotype was detected only a few times. This chain uses TRBV12-3 or TRBV12-4 with TRBJ2-2; maybe TRBD1 (6 bases). V shed 7 bases and J shed 3 bases, with 9 bases lying between them. CDR3 size: 13 residues. DNA for the CDR3: TGTGCCAGCAAAAGGGGGTACACCGGGGAGCTGTTTTTT. Protein sequence: CASKRGYTGELFF.

This clonotype was recorded many times. The rearrangement links TRBV20-1 to TRBJ2-5; 9 nucleotides agree with TRBD2. J gave up 5 bases and V 0 bases, and 7 bases lay outside the gene matches. Germline V gene data show CDR1 as DFQATT and CDR2 as SNEGSKA (reference sequence). The CDR3 loop spans 15 amino acids. DNA for the CDR3: TGCAGTGCTAGAGATGGCGGGGGGGCGGAGGAGACCCAGTACTTC. It codes for CSARDGGGAEETQYF.

This clonotype came up many times. The chain links TRBV6-5 to TRBJ1-3; TRBD1 is a possible D gene (6 bases). The ends were cut back, 5 bases at V and 4 bases at J, with 15 bases in the middle. Germline V CDR1 and CDR2: MNHEY, SVGAGI. This CDR3 is built from 15 residues. The DNA of the CDR3 is TGTGCCAGCAGTGCGAGGGGGGCGCGCGGAAACACCATATATTTT. Amino acid sequence: CASSARGARGNTIYF.

This clonotype was seen repeatedly, ten times or more. At one end, the junction sequence differs from germline, possibly due to a read error. The chain uses TRBV7-7 and TRBJ2-3; perhaps TRBD2 as D (5 bases). Germline V gene data show CDR1 as SSHAT and CDR2 as FNYEAQ (reference sequence). The CDR3 is made up of 13 amino acids. The CDR3, as DNA: TGTGCTAGCAGCCCAGGAGGACTGTATACGCAGTATTTT. Translation: CASSPGGLYTQYF.

This clonotype was observed at least ten times. The chain joins TRBV12-3 or TRBV12-4 to TRBJ1-2, with D unclear. The V end lost 4 bases, the J end lost 4 bases, and 10 bases lay between the germline ends. CDR3 length: 13 amino acids. CDR3: CASSYRASYGYTF. Here the CDR3 DNA reads TGTGCCAGCAGTTACCGGGCCAGCTATGGCTACACCTTC.

In its sample, this clonotype was seen a few times. The gene calls are TRBV29-1 and TRBJ2-5; D may be TRBD2 (6 bases). V lost 7 bases and J 5 bases, leaving 14 bases between the germline ends. There are 12 residues in the CDR3. Germline V gene sequence: CDR1 SQVTM, CDR2 ANQGSEA. This CDR3 is CSAIHRGETQYF. The CDR3 DNA is TGCAGCGCGATTCACCGGGGGGAGACCCAGTACTTC.

This clonotype was counted once. This may arise from a read error, as a much more abundant clone is one base away. Because the CDR3 is missing its conserved closing phenylalanine or tryptophan, this is likely a read error. V is TRBV6-6 and J is TRBJ1-5, with D perhaps matching TRBD1 (5 bases). Trimming shortened V by 2 bases and J by 0 bases, and 11 bases separated the two germline ends. This CDR3 is built from 16 residues. Germline loops: CDR1 MNHNY, CDR2 SVGAGI (reference sequence). The CDR3, as DNA: TGTGCCAGCAGTTACCTGCGGGGGACTAGCAATCAGCCCCAGCATTCT. Encoded protein: CASSYLRGTSNQPQHS.

This clonotype was seen repeatedly, ten times or more. This chain links TRBV7-2 with TRBJ1-1, with D perhaps matching TRBD1 (5 bases). CDR1 SGHTA and CDR2 FQGNSA come from the germline V gene. This CDR3 has 13 amino acids. V shed 1 base and J shed 8 bases, with 11 bases lying between them. The CDR3 DNA is TGTGCCAGCAGCTTAGTCGACAGAAGGGAAGCTTTCTTT. Translating it yields CASSLVDRREAFF.

This clonotype came up many times. The V gene is TRBV19, the J gene TRBJ1-5, with TRBD1 matching 8 bases. The germline V gene encodes CDR1 LNHDA and CDR2 SQIVND (reference sequence). This CDR3 has 17 amino acids. Germline trimming cut 6 bases from V and 2 bases from J; bases unmatched to any gene: 12. In nucleotides, the CDR3 is TGTGCCAGTAGGTCGGGTCGGACAGGGAAGGGCAATCAGCCCCAGCATTTT. It encodes CASRSGRTGKGNQPQHF.

With regard to this clonotype: With a much larger clone just one base away, this may be a read error. This rearrangement joins TRBV19 to TRBJ1-1; 9 bases are shared with TRBD1. With 5 bases clipped from V and 4 bases from J, the junction kept 8 bases outside the gene matches. The V gene's germline CDR1 is LNHDA and CDR2 SQIVND (reference sequence). The CDR3 runs to 15 residues. The CDR3 nucleotides are TGTGCCAGTAGTGCCGGGACAGGGACAGGCACTGAAGCTTTCTTT. Translating gives CASSAGTGTGTEAFF.

The V call is TRBV12-3 or TRBV12-4, the J call TRBJ1-2; a possible D gene is TRBD1 (5 bases). Deletions cut 3 bases from V and 8 bases from J, with 19 bases between. This CDR3 has 15 residues. CDR3 sequence: CASSLVGLGGVGYTF. The CDR3 DNA reads TGTGCCAGCAGTTTGGTGGGTCTGGGAGGGGTCGGCTACACCTTC.

J is TRBJ2-3 and V is TRBV10-3; D may be TRBD2 (6 bases). The CDR3 consists of 13 residues. The V end was cut by 5 bases, the J end by 2 bases, with 8 bases between. Germline-derived CDR1 and CDR2 are ENHRY and SYGVKD. The CDR3 spells CAISRDSTDTQYF. For the CDR3, the DNA is TGTGCCATCAGTCGGGACTCCACAGATACGCAGTATTTT.